These 18 T cell receptor beta chains share one sample of origin, sequenced in a study of T cell clonality in common variable immunodeficiency. The assay was immunoSEQ multiplex PCR, and TCRdb's table has in-frame clones only and misses some. Observed in the sample are 42,000 or so clones, none of them singletons. Input material: peripheral blood mononuclear cells. Receptor source: a person aged 18 to 69 in good health.

This clone appeared many times. The read gets to within 3 residues of the CDR3 end, and the germline J gene fills in the rest. The V call is TRBV5-1, the J call TRBJ2-7, with 11 bases lining up with TRBD2. J lost 6 bases, V lost 0 bases, and 2 bases had no gene match. The germline V gene encodes CDR1 SGHRS and CDR2 YFSETQ. The CDR3 runs to 14 residues. The DNA read from the CDR3 is TGCGCCAGCAGCTTGGTTAGCGGGGGGGCCGAG. Amino acid sequence: CASSLVSGGAE. The full CDR3 protein reads CASSLVSGGAEQYF.

This clone came up many times. Sequencing ends 3 residues short of the CDR3 end; the germline J gene provides the rest. This chain links TRBV5-1 with TRBJ1-6; 7 positions match TRBD1. CDR1 SGHRS and CDR2 YFSETQ come from the germline V gene. The CDR3 runs to 15 residues. V dropped 0 bases and J dropped 7; count of bases not matched to a gene: 4. The CDR3 sequence is CASSLAGTENSPLHF. The CDR3 DNA, read in part, is TGCGCCAGCAGCTTGGCCGGGACAGAAAATTCACCC.

This clone was found many times. The read ends 3 residues shy of where the CDR3 ends; the end is completed using the germline J gene. V gene TRBV4-2 combines with J gene TRBJ2-1; 11 nucleotides agree with TRBD2. J gave up 2 bases and V 4 bases, and 10 bases lay outside the gene matches. Germline assignment: CDR1 LGHNA and CDR2 YNFKEQ. The CDR3 has 18 residues. The CDR3 loop is CASSPRTSGPNPYNEQFF. Incomplete CDR3 DNA: TGTGCCAGCAGCCCCAGGACTAGCGGGCCAAACCCCTACAATGAG.

This clone was recorded many times. Read sequence stops 3 residues before the CDR3 end, and the germline J gene provides the missing end. The chain has TRBV6-2 or TRBV6-3 and TRBJ1-1, with D hard to call. CDR1 and CDR2 from the germline V gene are MNHEY and SVGEGT. Trimming left V 6 bases short and J 0 bases short, with 5 bases between. The CDR3 consists of 12 residues. Incomplete CDR3 DNA: TGTGCCAGCAGCCTCGTGAACACTGAA. Residues: CASSLVNTE. In full, the CDR3 is CASSLVNTEAFF.

This clone was seen many times. The CDR3 extends 3 residues past the end of the read, so its final part is completed from the germline J gene. The chain combines TRBV29-1 with TRBJ2-4; D unresolved. V lost 4 bases to trimming and J lost 8 bases, with 9 bases between them. Germline CDR1 reads SQVTM; CDR2 reads ANQGSEA. The CDR3 is made up of 11 amino acids. CDR3 loop: CSVVLQDIQYF. The DNA read from the CDR3 is TGCAGCGTTGTGCTCCAGGACATT.

Only a few counts were recorded for this clone. Read coverage stops 3 residues before the CDR3 terminus; the germline J gene supplies the remainder. The chain employs TRBV19 and TRBJ1-2; no firm D call. CDR3 size: 20 residues. From germline, CDR1 is LNHDA and CDR2 SQIVND (reference sequence). The sequenced CDR3 bases are TGTGCCAGTAGTTTCCCAAGGACTAGCGGGAGTTTACGCGGCTACAATGAC. Protein sequence: CASSFPRTSGSLRGYND. The complete CDR3 sequence is CASSFPRTSGSLRGYNDYTF.

This clone was seen repeatedly, ten times or more. The CDR3 goes on 3 residues after the read ends, and that part is filled in from the germline J gene. This sequence joins TRBV30 and TRBJ2-3; 8 positions match TRBD2. J gave up 2 bases and V 2 bases, and 6 bases lay outside the gene matches. Germline CDR1 GTSNPN, CDR2 SVGIG (reference sequence). This CDR3 is 15 amino acids long. The CDR3 sequence is CAWSYGGAYTDTQYF. The sequenced part of the CDR3 DNA is TGTGCCTGGAGTTACGGGGGGGCCTACACAGATACG.

This clone was detected ten times or more. The read comes to an end 3 residues before the CDR3 does, leaving the germline J gene to fill in the end. The gene calls are TRBV30 and TRBJ2-7; TRBD1 aligns across 8 bases. Trimming cost V 4 bases and J 6 bases; bases outside gene matches: 2. CDR3 length: 11 residues. Germline V CDR1 and CDR2: GTSNPN, SVGIG (reference sequence). CDR3 amino acids: CAWTGGGEQYF. The DNA read from the CDR3 is TGTGCCTGGACAGGGGGCGGCGAG.

This clone was detected ten times or more. The read is 3 residues too short to cover the CDR3 end, so that end is filled in from the germline J gene. J is TRBJ2-1 and V is TRBV19; 14 positions match TRBD2. Trimming cost V 6 bases and J 7 bases; bases outside gene matches: 11. Germline V gene lookup returns CDR1 LNHDA and CDR2 SQIVND (reference sequence). This CDR3 has 17 residues. This CDR3 is CASRALSGTSGSNEQFF. CDR3 bases read: TGTGCCAGTAGAGCCCTAAGCGGGACTAGCGGGAGTAATGAG.

The sample holds many counts of this clone. Read data end 3 residues before the CDR3 end; the end is taken from the germline J gene. The V and J genes are TRBV14 and TRBJ2-5; 9 nucleotides line up with TRBD2. This CDR3 comprises 15 residues. CDR1 and CDR2 (germline): SGHDN, FVKESK. The ends lost 3 bases at V and 2 bases at J; junction bases unmatched: 4. The covered CDR3 bases are TGTGCCAGCAGCCAGGTAGCGGGGGATCAAGAGACC. Its protein product is CASSQVAGDQET. The whole CDR3 reads CASSQVAGDQETQYF.

This clone was recorded a few times. The read stops 3 residues short of the end of the CDR3; the missing end is completed from the germline J gene. The chain is built from TRBV30 and TRBJ2-4; D perhaps matches TRBD2 (7 bases). Germline values: CDR1 GTSNPN, CDR2 SVGIG (reference sequence). The CDR3 has 18 amino acids. CDR3 sequence: CAWSAPGGGARHNYGQYF. The part of the CDR3 DNA that was read is TGTGCCTGGAGTGCCCCCGGTGGGGGGGCTAGACATAACTATGGT.

This clone occurred many times. The missing CDR3 end, 3 residues past where the read stops, is filled in from the germline J gene. This chain connects TRBV5-4 to TRBJ2-7; a weak D match, TRBD1 (5 bases). The CDR3 has 12 amino acids. The V gene's germline CDR1 is SGHNT and CDR2 YYREEE (reference sequence). V lost 1 base and J lost 3, with 5 bases in between. This CDR3 is CASSLRGYEQYF. The sequenced CDR3 bases are TGTGCCAGCAGCTTGAGGGGCTACGAG.

This clone came up many times. The read comes to an end 3 residues before the CDR3 does, leaving the germline J gene to fill in the end. V is TRBV30 and J is TRBJ2-3, with 10 nucleotides matching TRBD2. J was trimmed by 4 bases and V by 8 bases; bases with no gene match: 3. The CDR3 covers 12 residues. CDR1 and CDR2 from the germline V gene are GTSNPN and SVGIG (reference sequence). CDR3: CAGLAGADTQYF. The sequenced part of the CDR3 DNA is TGTGCCGGGCTAGCGGGAGCAGATACG.

This clone was counted ten times or more. The read gets to within 3 residues of the CDR3 end, and the germline J gene fills in the rest. The chain employs TRBV3-1 (or the pseudogene TRBV3-2) and TRBJ1-1, with a tentative D call TRBD1 (5 bases). CDR1 and CDR2 from the germline V gene are LGHDT and YNNKEL (reference sequence). V shed 4 bases and J shed 1 base, with 10 bases lying between them. The CDR3 loop spans 14 amino acids. This CDR3 is CASSLITGNTEAFF. The sequenced part of the CDR3 DNA is TGTGCCAGCAGCCTAATCACAGGGAACACTGAA.

This clone was counted many times. The read ends 3 residues before the CDR3 terminus; that terminus is restored from the germline J gene. This chain connects TRBV18 to TRBJ1-2, with D hard to call. This CDR3 comprises 13 residues. CDR1 is KGHSH and CDR2 is LQKENI in the germline V gene. Incomplete CDR3 DNA: TGTGCCAGCTCACCACCTCTTTTGGGCGGC. It translates to CASSPPLLGG. Given in full, the CDR3 is CASSPPLLGGYTF. The whole variable domain, filled in from reference TRBV18 and TRBJ1-2, reads NAGVMQNPRHLVRRRGQEARLRCSPMKGHSHVYWYRQLPEEGLKFMVYLQKENIIDESGMPKERFSAEFPKEGPSILRIQQVVRGDSAAYFCASSPPLLGGYTFGSGTRLTVV.

The sample holds many counts of this clone. CDR3 loop: CSARGGRTYNEQFF. The covered CDR3 bases are TGCAGTGCTAGGGGGGGGCGTACCTACAATGAG. The genes are TRBV20-1 and TRBJ2-1; possible D gene TRBD2, 7 bases. The sequence runs out 3 residues before the end of the CDR3; the remainder is reconstructed from the germline J gene. Trimming shortened V by 3 bases and J by 2 bases, and 11 bases separated the two germline ends. Germline V gene data show CDR1 as DFQATT and CDR2 as SNEGSKA (reference sequence). The CDR3 contains 14 residues.

This clone has a count of ten or more. The sequenced CDR3 bases are TGCGCCAGCAGCCTCCTAGCGGGGGGGCTGACAGATACG. It is translated as CASSLLAGGLTDT. In full, the CDR3 is CASSLLAGGLTDTQYF. The chain couples TRBV4-1 to TRBJ2-3; 12 bases are shared with TRBD2. The read halts 3 residues ahead of the CDR3 end, with the missing end drawn from the germline J gene. With 4 bases clipped from V and 3 bases from J, the junction kept 5 bases outside the gene matches. The CDR3 loop spans 16 amino acids. Per germline, CDR1 MGHRA and CDR2 YSYEKL.

This clone was seen repeatedly, ten times or more. The read ends 3 residues shy of where the CDR3 ends; the end is completed using the germline J gene. J is TRBJ2-5 and V is TRBV29-1, with a tentative D call TRBD1 (7 bases). CDR3 length: 15 residues. Germline V lookup: CDR1 SQVTM, CDR2 ANQGSEA. V lost 4 bases and J 4 bases, leaving 19 bases between the germline ends. CDR3 sequence reads: CSVGRQGGSRETQYF. The CDR3 bases that were read are TGCAGCGTTGGGAGACAGGGAGGTTCGAGAGAGACC.